The 29 T cell receptor beta chains given below trace back to one sample, sequenced in a study of T cells after yellow fever vaccination. Via MiXCR, TCRdb re-called the 5' RACE reads, giving one row per CDR3 protein. Of roughly 16,000 distinct CDR3 sequences detected, just over 4% appear once; the ten largest clones hold about 0.4%. Sequences were derived from PBMCs, either bulk or a sorted T-cell subset (CD4+, CD8+, memory, or dextramer-sorted; not recorded which), sampled 15 days after the yellow fever booster vaccination. These receptors all come from a man aged 30-40 years who received the YFV17D yellow fever vaccine.

This clonotype has a count of ten or more. The genes are TRBV6-2 or TRBV6-3 and TRBJ2-7, with TRBD2 identical over 9 bases. The germline V gene encodes CDR1 MNHEY and CDR2 SVGEGT. The junction had 11 bases not matched to a gene; V was cut back by 0 bases and J by 5 bases. The CDR3 contains 17 residues. In nucleotides, the CDR3 is TGTGCCAGCAGTTACTCGGACCACGGGACTAGCACCGACGAGCAGTACTTC. Translation gives CASSYSDHGTSTDEQYF.

This clonotype was seen many times. The chain recombines TRBV18 with TRBJ2-5, with a tentative D call TRBD2 (7 bases). CDR1 and CDR2 (germline): KGHSH, LQKENI. V lost 5 bases and J lost 5, with 30 bases in between. The CDR3 runs 19 residues. The DNA for the CDR3 is TGTGCCAGCTCAACCCGGGACACGACGCTAGCGGCCCTTGTGGAGACCCAGTACTTC. This gives the protein CASSTRDTTLAALVETQYF.

The CDR3 is CASSPGGLYEQYF. CDR3 DNA: TGTGCCAGCAGCCCCGGCGGGCTCTACGAGCAGTACTTC. The chain carries TRBV7-9 and TRBJ2-7, with TRBD2 as a possible D gene (5 bases). The CDR3 has 13 residues. Germline CDR1 and CDR2: SEHNR and FQNEAQ (reference sequence). V gave up 5 bases and J gave up 3 bases, with 11 bases separating them.

This clonotype was recorded at least ten times. This chain connects TRBV11-2 to TRBJ2-7; perhaps TRBD2 as D (5 bases). Germline V CDR1 and CDR2: SGHAT, FQNNGV. V was shortened by 1 base and J by 3 bases, with 19 bases between the two germline ends. The CDR3 length is 17 residues. The CDR3 DNA is TGTGCCAGCAGCTTAGGATATGGAAGCGGTGAATTCTACGAGCAGTACTTC. Protein sequence: CASSLGYGSGEFYEQYF. Filled out from reference TRBV11-2 and TRBJ2-7, the complete variable domain reads EAGVAQSPRYKIIEKRQSVAFWCNPISGHATLYWYQQILGQGPKLLIQFQNNGVVDDSQLPKDRFSAERLKGVDSTLKIQPAKLEDSAVYLCASSLGYGSGEFYEQYFGPGTRLTVT.

This clonotype is termed medium-sized. The junction does not match germline at one end; this may be a read error. J is TRBJ1-4 and V is TRBV10-3; D ambiguous. CDR1 is ENHRY and CDR2 is SYGVKD in the germline V gene. The CDR3 is 13 amino acids. CDR3 in DNA: TGTGCCATCAGTGAGTCGGTCCGGGCCTTCCAACGTTTT. This translates into CAISESVRAFQRF.

The sample holds many counts of this clonotype. V gene TRBV4-2 combines with J gene TRBJ2-1, with TRBD2 as a possible D gene (5 bases). Germline CDR1 is LGHNA and CDR2 is YNFKEQ. The CDR3 has 15 amino acids. V was cut by 2 bases and J by 6 bases, with 14 bases left in between. CDR3 DNA sequence: TGTGCCAGCAGCCAATTTGTCAGTGGGAGCAATGAGCAGTTCTTC. It specifies CASSQFVSGSNEQFF.

This clonotype was seen many times. The chain uses TRBV7-2 and TRBJ2-7, with 14 positions matching TRBD2. Germline V gives CDR1 SGHTA, CDR2 FQGNSA. The junction had 3 bases not matched to a gene; V was cut back by 5 bases and J by 6 bases. The CDR3 spans 14 residues. The CDR3 loop is CASSLGLAGGEQYF. CDR3 DNA sequence: TGTGCCAGCAGCCTCGGACTAGCGGGAGGCGAGCAGTACTTC.

This clonotype was recorded at least ten times. The chain carries TRBV25-1 and TRBJ2-7, with 13 bases lining up with TRBD2. CDR1 and CDR2 from the germline V gene are MGHDK and SYGVNS. The CDR3 length is 14 residues. Trimming removed 5 bases from V and 3 bases from J; junction bases left unmatched: 1. The CDR3: CASSRTSGSYEQYF. CDR3 bases: TGTGCCAGCAGTAGGACTAGCGGGAGCTACGAGCAGTACTTC.

This clonotype was seen ten or more times. The genes are TRBV7-8 and TRBJ1-4; D is possibly TRBD1 (5 bases). Germline assignment: CDR1 SGHVS and CDR2 FQNEAQ. The CDR3 spans 15 residues. Deletions cut 8 bases from V and 2 bases from J, with 15 bases between. The CDR3 DNA is TGTGCCAGCCGTTTGCGCTGGGGGACTAATGAAAAACTGTTTTTT. It yields the protein CASRLRWGTNEKLFF.

By share, this clonotype counts as medium-sized. The chain joins TRBV5-1 to TRBJ2-1; D is unresolved. Trimming stripped 0 bases from V and 6 bases from J, with 7 bases between. This CDR3 contains 13 residues. CDR1 and CDR2 from the germline V gene are SGHRS and YFSETQ. The CDR3 region is CASSLGAINEQFF. CDR3 DNA: TGCGCCAGCAGCTTGGGCGCTATCAATGAGCAGTTCTTC.

This clonotype was observed at least ten times. The chain uses TRBV27 and TRBJ1-5; D call uncertain. The germline V gene has CDR1 MNHEY and CDR2 SMNVEV (reference sequence). V shed 4 bases and J shed 7 bases, with 14 bases lying between them. The CDR3 runs to 14 residues. The CDR3 DNA reads as TGTGCCAGCAGTTCTCCCGGAGACGGGCAGCCCCAGCATTTT. Translation: CASSSPGDGQPQHF.

This clonotype is medium-sized by share. The rearrangement joins TRBV28 to TRBJ2-3, with D perhaps TRBD1 or TRBD2 (5 bases each). The CDR3 consists of 13 residues. Trimming took off 2 bases at V and 7 bases at J, with 10 bases between the two ends. Germline-derived CDR1 and CDR2 are MDHEN and SYDVKM. The CDR3 protein is CASSLGTMHTQYF. CDR3 nucleotide sequence: TGTGCCAGCAGTTTAGGGACCATGCATACGCAGTATTTT.

This clonotype was seen ten or more times. This chain links TRBV20-1 with TRBJ2-5, with 9 positions matching TRBD2. The CDR3 sequence is 15 residues long. Germline loops: CDR1 DFQATT, CDR2 SNEGSKA (reference sequence). J lost 3 bases, V lost 7 bases, and 12 bases had no gene match. The CDR3 DNA sequence: TGCAGTGGGAGCGGAGCGGGAGGTTTGGAAGAGACCCAGTACTTC. It yields the protein CSGSGAGGLEETQYF.

By frequency in the sample, this clonotype is medium-sized. The rearrangement links TRBV7-3 to TRBJ2-1; 8 bases align to TRBD2. In germline, CDR1 is SGHTA, CDR2 FQGTGA. CDR3 length equals 17 residues. Trimming took 0 bases from V and 7 from J; bases not matched to a gene: 11. CDR3 loop: CASSLTSLAGEGNEQFF. As DNA, the CDR3 is TGTGCCAGCAGCTTAACGTCGCTAGCGGGCGAGGGGAATGAGCAGTTCTTC.

Many counts were recorded for this clonotype. The chain combines TRBV5-4 with TRBJ2-7; D is ambiguous. Trimming shortened V by 0 bases and J by 3 bases, and 4 bases separated the two germline ends. This CDR3 is 12 amino acids long. The V gene's germline CDR1 is SGHNT and CDR2 YYREEE (reference sequence). Here the CDR3 reads CASSLGNYEQYF. CDR3 DNA: TGTGCCAGCAGCTTGGGGAACTACGAGCAGTACTTC.

This clonotype occurred many times. The chain is built from TRBV2 and TRBJ1-3; possible D gene TRBD1, 5 bases. The CDR3 covers 14 residues. Germline V gives CDR1 SNHLY, CDR2 FYNNEI. Trimming left V 7 bases short and J 3 bases short, with 13 bases between. The CDR3 DNA sequence: TGTGCCAGCACCGGTGGGGGGTTTGGAAACACCATATATTTT. Its protein is CASTGGGFGNTIYF.

This clonotype was recorded at least ten times. J is TRBJ1-5 and V is TRBV6-2 or TRBV6-3; D is uncertain. The CDR3 extends over 14 amino acids. Trimming stripped 4 bases from V and 3 bases from J, with 10 bases between. Germline V gene lookup returns CDR1 MNHEY and CDR2 SVGEGT. CDR3: CASSSQGLNQPQHF. DNA of the CDR3: TGTGCCAGCAGTTCCCAAGGGCTCAATCAGCCCCAGCATTTT.

Concerning this clonotype: A clone one base away is much larger, so this may be a read error. This chain joins TRBV10-3 and TRBJ2-5, with D unresolved. CDR3 length equals 14 residues. Germline assignment: CDR1 ENHRY and CDR2 SYGVKD. The CDR3 DNA reads TGTGCCATCAGTGAGTCGGGCTACCAAGATACCCAGTACTTC. Translation: CAISESGYQDTQYF.

This clonotype counts as medium-sized (0.01 to 0.1%). This rearrangement joins TRBV29-1 to TRBJ2-7; unclear D gene. Per the germline V gene, CDR1 is SQVTM and CDR2 is ANQGSEA. Trimming removed 3 bases at V and 7 bases at J, with 13 bases between. The CDR3 is made up of 12 amino acids. CDR3 in DNA: TGCAGCGTTGAGAGCAACCTCTCGGAGCAGTACTTC. Amino acids: CSVESNLSEQYF.

This clonotype appeared many times. This rearrangement joins TRBV29-1 to TRBJ2-5; D ambiguous. V was pared by 4 bases and J by 5 bases, with 5 bases between. The CDR3 has 10 amino acids. Germline V CDR1 and CDR2: SQVTM, ANQGSEA. The CDR3 spells CSVGLETQYF. CDR3 sequence (DNA): TGCAGCGTTGGTCTGGAGACCCAGTACTTC.

This clonotype was detected ten times or more. J is TRBJ2-3 and V is TRBV7-6; D not resolved. CDR1 SGHVS and CDR2 FNYEAQ come from the germline V gene. The CDR3 is made up of 16 amino acids. V was shortened by 5 bases and J by 0 bases, with 15 bases between the two germline ends. The CDR3 bases are TGTGCCAGCAGCCCCTATCGATTAGCTAGCACAGATACGCAGTATTTT. It encodes CASSPYRLASTDTQYF.

A note on this clonotype: Just one base apart from a much larger clone, this may be a read error. The rearrangement joins TRBV5-4 to TRBJ2-7; weak D call: TRBD2 (5 bases). Looked up from germline, CDR1 is SGHNT and CDR2 is YYREEE (reference sequence). Trimming pared 2 bases from V and 5 bases from J, leaving 17 bases between. The CDR3 sequence is 15 residues long. The CDR3 region has the DNA TGTGCCAGCAGCTTTGGACCCCCGGGGTGGGACGAGCAGTACTTC. Translated, it gives CASSFGPPGWDEQYF.

The chain joins TRBV7-2 to TRBJ1-2; TRBD1 matches at 8 bases. J was trimmed by 6 bases and V by 6 bases; bases with no gene match: 9. Germline V lookup: CDR1 SGHTA, CDR2 FQGNSA. This CDR3 is built from 14 residues. The CDR3 bases are TGTGCCAGCAGTTCAGGACAGGGCACACATGGCTACACCTTC. It is translated as CASSSGQGTHGYTF.

This clonotype was seen at least ten times. V is TRBV5-4 and J is TRBJ2-2, with TRBD2 identical over 8 bases. V trimming: 4 bases; J trimming: 3 bases; junction bases outside the gene matches: 8. Per germline, CDR1 SGHNT and CDR2 YYREEE (reference sequence). CDR3 length: 16 residues. The CDR3 DNA reads as TGTGCCAGCAGCACCACGGGGGGGGGGTACACCGGGGAGCTGTTTTTT. Encoded protein: CASSTTGGGYTGELFF.

In this sample, this clonotype turned up many times. The chain recombines TRBV28 with TRBJ2-2; D might be TRBD1 or TRBD2, each matching 5 bases. The CDR3 contains 15 residues. Per the germline V gene, CDR1 is MDHEN and CDR2 is SYDVKM. The V end was cut by 4 bases, the J end by 4 bases, with 13 bases between. The CDR3 loop reads CASSSGAVGTGELFF. The CDR3 DNA sequence: TGTGCCAGCAGTTCCGGGGCGGTGGGCACCGGGGAGCTGTTTTTT.

This clonotype appeared many times. V and J are TRBV12-3 or TRBV12-4 and TRBJ1-5; D gene uncertain. V was cut by 2 bases and J by 3 bases, with 8 bases left in between. This CDR3 region has 14 residues. The CDR3 sequence is CASSLSGLNQPQHF. For the CDR3, the DNA is TGTGCCAGCAGTTTAAGCGGCCTCAATCAGCCCCAGCATTTT.

The table lists this clonotype with many counts. This rearrangement joins TRBV3-1 to TRBJ2-3; possible D gene TRBD2, 6 bases. Germline-derived CDR1 and CDR2 are LGHDT and YNNKEL (reference sequence). This CDR3 comprises 19 residues. Trimming shortened V by 0 bases and J by 2 bases, and 21 bases separated the two germline ends. This CDR3 is CASSQDLFDRRGPTDTQYF. CDR3 nucleotide sequence: TGTGCCAGCAGCCAAGATCTGTTCGATCGGCGGGGCCCCACAGATACGCAGTATTTT.

This clonotype appeared a few times. The chain joins TRBV5-1 to TRBJ2-7; tentatively, D is TRBD2 (6 bases). The V and J ends lost 3 bases and 4 bases respectively, with 14 bases between them. Looked up from germline, CDR1 is SGHRS and CDR2 is YFSETQ. CDR3 length equals 14 residues. CDR3: CASSSGEDRYEQYF. For the CDR3, the DNA is TGCGCCAGCAGCTCCGGGGAGGACCGGTACGAGCAGTACTTC.

This clonotype was observed at least ten times. This rearrangement joins TRBV7-9 to TRBJ2-1, with a tentative D call TRBD1 (5 bases). The CDR3 spans 13 residues. CDR1 SEHNR and CDR2 FQNEAQ come from the germline V gene (reference sequence). V gave up 3 bases and J gave up 7 bases, with 10 bases separating them. CDR3 sequence reads: CASSFPQGNEQFF. Written as DNA, the CDR3 is TGTGCCAGCAGCTTCCCCCAGGGAAATGAGCAGTTCTTC.